This TCR beta chain is drawn from a study of blood T cell repertoires in COVID-19. The study drew participants aged about 18 to 89 years from around 24 US areas. Clones were read by immunoSEQ multiplex PCR, and TCRdb kept only the in-frame ones, dropping some. The sample holds 310,000 or so clones, approximately 90% seen once. The sample was PBMCs or T cells enriched from blood (not recorded which). The receptor's source is a woman aged 18-29 years who had recovered from COVID-19.

The CDR3 is CAIQQGNGEKLFF. CDR3 in DNA: TGTGCCATCCAACAGGGGAATGGTGAAAAACTGTTTTTT. The chain recombines TRBV12-3 or TRBV12-4 with TRBJ1-4; 7 bases match TRBD1. V was clipped by 10 bases and J by 7 bases; unmatched bases: 9. The CDR3 is 13 residues long.